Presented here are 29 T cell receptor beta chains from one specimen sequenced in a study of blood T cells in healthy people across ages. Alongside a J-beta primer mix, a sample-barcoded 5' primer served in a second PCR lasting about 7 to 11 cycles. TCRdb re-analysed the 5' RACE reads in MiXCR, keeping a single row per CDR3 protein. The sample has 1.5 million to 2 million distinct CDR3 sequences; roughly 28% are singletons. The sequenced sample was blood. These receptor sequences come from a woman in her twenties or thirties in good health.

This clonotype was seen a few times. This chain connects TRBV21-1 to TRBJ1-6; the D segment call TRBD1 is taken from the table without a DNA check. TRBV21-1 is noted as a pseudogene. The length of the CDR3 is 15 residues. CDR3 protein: CASSKAGTGVSPLHF. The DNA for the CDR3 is TGTGCCAGCAGCAAAGCCGGGACAGGGGTCTCACCCCTCCACTTT.

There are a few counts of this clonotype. CDR3 coding DNA: TGTGCCAGCAGTTTGGGCCCTACGGACCGAGGCTACACCTTC. Translating gives CASSLGPTDRGYTF. The gene calls are TRBV27 and TRBJ1-2; D is undetermined. Germline CDR1 and CDR2: MNHEY and SMNVEV (reference sequence). V shed 3 bases and J shed 8 bases, with 16 bases lying between them. The CDR3 is made up of 14 amino acids.

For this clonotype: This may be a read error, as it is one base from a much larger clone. CDR3 sequence: CAISESWSTEAFF. Written as DNA, the CDR3 is TGTGCCATCAGTGAGTCTTGGAGCACTGAAGCTTTCTTT. This rearrangement joins TRBV10-3 to TRBJ1-1; no reliable D call. The CDR3 has 13 residues. Per the germline V gene, CDR1 is ENHRY and CDR2 is SYGVKD. V dropped 0 bases and J dropped 4 bases, with 6 bases sitting between them.

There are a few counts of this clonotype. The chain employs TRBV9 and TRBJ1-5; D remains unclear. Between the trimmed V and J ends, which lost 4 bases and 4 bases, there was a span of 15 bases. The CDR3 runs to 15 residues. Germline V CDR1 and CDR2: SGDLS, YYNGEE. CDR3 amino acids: CASSPREDNNQPQHF. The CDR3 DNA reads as TGTGCCAGCAGCCCCCGGGAGGATAATAATCAGCCCCAGCATTTT.

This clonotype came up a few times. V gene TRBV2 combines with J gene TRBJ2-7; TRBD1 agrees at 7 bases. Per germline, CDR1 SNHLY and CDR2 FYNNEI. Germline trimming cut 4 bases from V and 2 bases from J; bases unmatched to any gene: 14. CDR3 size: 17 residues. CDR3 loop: CASSGFLRQGSAYEQYF. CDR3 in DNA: TGTGCCAGCAGTGGCTTCTTAAGACAGGGTTCGGCCTACGAGCAGTACTTC. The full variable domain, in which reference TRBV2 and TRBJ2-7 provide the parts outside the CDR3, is EPEVTQTPSHQVTQMGQEVILRCVPISNHLYFYWYRQILGQKVEFLVSFYNNEISEKSEIFDDQFSVERPDGSNFTLKIRSTKLEDSAMYFCASSGFLRQGSAYEQYFGPGTRLTVT.

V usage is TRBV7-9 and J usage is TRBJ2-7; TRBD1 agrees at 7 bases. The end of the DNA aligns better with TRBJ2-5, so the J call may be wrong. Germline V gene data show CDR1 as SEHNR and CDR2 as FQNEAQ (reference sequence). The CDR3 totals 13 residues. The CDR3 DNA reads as TGTGCCACTTCGACAGGGACCACCGGGACCCAGTACTTC. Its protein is CATSTGTTGTQYF.

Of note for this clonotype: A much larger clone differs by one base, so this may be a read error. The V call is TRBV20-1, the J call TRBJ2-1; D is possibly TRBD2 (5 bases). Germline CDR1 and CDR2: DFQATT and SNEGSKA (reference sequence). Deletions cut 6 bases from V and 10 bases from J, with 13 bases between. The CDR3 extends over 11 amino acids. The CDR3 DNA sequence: TGCAGTGCAGGGTACGGGGAAGAGCAGTTCTTC. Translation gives CSAGYGEEQFF.

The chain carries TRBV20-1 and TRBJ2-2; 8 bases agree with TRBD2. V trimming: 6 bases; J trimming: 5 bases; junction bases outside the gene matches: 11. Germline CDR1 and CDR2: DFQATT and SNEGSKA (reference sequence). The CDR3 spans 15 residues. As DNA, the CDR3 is TGCAGTGCGGTTTTGCGGGGGGATCGAACCGGGGAGCTGTTTTTT. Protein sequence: CSAVLRGDRTGELFF.

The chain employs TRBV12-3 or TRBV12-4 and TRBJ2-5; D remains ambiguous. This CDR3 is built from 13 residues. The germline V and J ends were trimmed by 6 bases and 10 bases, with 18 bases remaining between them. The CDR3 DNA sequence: TGTGCCAGCAGCCCCCGGGCCGACGGTTTCCAGTACTTC. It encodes CASSPRADGFQYF.

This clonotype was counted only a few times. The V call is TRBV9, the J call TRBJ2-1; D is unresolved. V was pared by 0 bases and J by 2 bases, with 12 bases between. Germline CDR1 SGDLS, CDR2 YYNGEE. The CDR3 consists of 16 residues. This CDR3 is CASSVDQTSPYNEQFF. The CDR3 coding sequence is TGTGCCAGCAGCGTAGATCAGACGAGTCCCTACAATGAGCAGTTCTTC.

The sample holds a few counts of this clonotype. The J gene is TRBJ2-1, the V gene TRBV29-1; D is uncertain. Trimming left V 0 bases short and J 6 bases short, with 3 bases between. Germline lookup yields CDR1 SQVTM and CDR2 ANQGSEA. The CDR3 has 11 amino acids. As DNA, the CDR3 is TGCAGCGTTGAAGAGGTCAATGAGCAGTTCTTC. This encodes CSVEEVNEQFF.

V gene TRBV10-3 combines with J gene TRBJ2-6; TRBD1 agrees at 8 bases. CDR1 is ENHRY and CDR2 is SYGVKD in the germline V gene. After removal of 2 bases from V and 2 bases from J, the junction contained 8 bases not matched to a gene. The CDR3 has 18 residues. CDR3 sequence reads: CAISERGQAVAGANVLTF. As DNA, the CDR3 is TGTGCCATCAGTGAGAGGGGACAGGCTGTGGCTGGGGCCAACGTCCTGACTTTC.

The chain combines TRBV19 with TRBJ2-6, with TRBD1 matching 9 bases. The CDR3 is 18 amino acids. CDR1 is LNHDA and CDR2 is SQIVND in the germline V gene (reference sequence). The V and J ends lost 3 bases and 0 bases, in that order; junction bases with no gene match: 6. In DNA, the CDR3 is TGTGCCAGTAGTATTCTTGGGACAGGGAGCTCTGGGGCCAACGTCCTGACTTTC. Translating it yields CASSILGTGSSGANVLTF. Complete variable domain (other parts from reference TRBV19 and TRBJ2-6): DGGITQSPKYLFRKEGQNVTLSCEQNLNHDAMYWYRQDPGQGLRLIYYSQIVNDFQKGDIAEGYSVSREKKESFPLTVTSAQKNPTAFYLCASSILGTGSSGANVLTFGAGSRLTVL.

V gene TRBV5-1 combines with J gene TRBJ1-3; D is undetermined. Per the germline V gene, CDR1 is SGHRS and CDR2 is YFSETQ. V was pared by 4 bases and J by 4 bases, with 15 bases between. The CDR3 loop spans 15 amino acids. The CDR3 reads CASSLGAGGGNTIYF. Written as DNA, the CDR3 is TGCGCCAGCAGCCTGGGCGCAGGCGGCGGAAACACCATATATTTT.

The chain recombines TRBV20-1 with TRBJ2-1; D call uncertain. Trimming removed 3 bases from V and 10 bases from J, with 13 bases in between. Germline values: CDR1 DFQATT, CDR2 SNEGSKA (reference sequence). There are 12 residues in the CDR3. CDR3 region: CSASNREEEQFF. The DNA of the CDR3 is TGCAGTGCTAGTAACCGCGAGGAGGAGCAGTTCTTC.

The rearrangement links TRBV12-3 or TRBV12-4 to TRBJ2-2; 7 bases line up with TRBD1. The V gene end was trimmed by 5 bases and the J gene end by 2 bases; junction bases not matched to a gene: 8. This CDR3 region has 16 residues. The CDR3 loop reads CASSPRGSPNTGELFF. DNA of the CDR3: TGTGCCAGCAGTCCCAGGGGGTCTCCTAACACCGGGGAGCTGTTTTTT.

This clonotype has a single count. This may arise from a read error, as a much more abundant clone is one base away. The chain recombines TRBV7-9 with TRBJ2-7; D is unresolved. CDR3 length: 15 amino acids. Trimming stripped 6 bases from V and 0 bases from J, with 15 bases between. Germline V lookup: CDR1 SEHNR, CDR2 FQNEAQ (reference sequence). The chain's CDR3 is CASRDRRASSYEQYF. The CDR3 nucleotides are TGTGCCAGCAGAGACCGCCGGGCCAGCTCCTACGAGCAGTACTTC.

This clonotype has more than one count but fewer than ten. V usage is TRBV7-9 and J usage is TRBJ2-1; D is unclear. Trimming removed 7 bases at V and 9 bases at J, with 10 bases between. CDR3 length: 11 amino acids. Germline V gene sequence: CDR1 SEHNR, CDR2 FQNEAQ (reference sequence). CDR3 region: CASKSPSEQFF. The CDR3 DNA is TGTGCCAGCAAGTCTCCCAGTGAGCAGTTCTTC.

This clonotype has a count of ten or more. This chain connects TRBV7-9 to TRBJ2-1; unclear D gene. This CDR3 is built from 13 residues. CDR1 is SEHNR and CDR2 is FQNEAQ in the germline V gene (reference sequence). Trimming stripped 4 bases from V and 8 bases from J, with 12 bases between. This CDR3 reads CASSSPVRDEQFF. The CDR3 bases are TGTGCCAGCAGCTCTCCGGTTCGGGATGAGCAGTTCTTC.

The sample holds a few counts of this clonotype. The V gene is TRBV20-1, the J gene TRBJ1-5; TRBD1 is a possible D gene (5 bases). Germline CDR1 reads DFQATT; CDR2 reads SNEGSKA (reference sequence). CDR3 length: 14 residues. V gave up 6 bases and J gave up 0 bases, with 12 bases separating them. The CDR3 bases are TGCAGTGCCCGAGGGGACTATAGCAATCAGCCCCAGCATTTT. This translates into CSARGDYSNQPQHF.

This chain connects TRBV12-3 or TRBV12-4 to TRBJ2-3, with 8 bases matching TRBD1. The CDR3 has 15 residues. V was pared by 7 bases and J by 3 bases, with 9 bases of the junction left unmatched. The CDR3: CASIEDRARTDTQYF. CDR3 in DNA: TGTGCCAGCATCGAGGACAGGGCGAGAACAGATACGCAGTATTTT.

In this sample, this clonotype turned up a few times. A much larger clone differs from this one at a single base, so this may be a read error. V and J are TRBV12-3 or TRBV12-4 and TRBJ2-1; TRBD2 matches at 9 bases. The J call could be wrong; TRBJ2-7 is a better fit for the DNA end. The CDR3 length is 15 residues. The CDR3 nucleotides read TGTGCCAGTAAAGCTAGCGGGGCCTCCTACAATGAGCAGTACTTC. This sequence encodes CASKASGASYNEQYF.

CDR3 in DNA: TGTGCCAGCAGCGGCTGGCCGGTAGCAGCGGATACGCAGTATTTT. Its translation: CASSGWPVAADTQYF. The chain employs TRBV9 and TRBJ2-3; D unresolved. The V end was cut by 3 bases, the J end by 6 bases, with 17 bases between. Germline V gives CDR1 SGDLS, CDR2 YYNGEE. CDR3 length: 15 residues.

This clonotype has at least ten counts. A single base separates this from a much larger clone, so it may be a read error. Here the CDR3 DNA reads TGTTCCAGCAGCTCCCGGCCCCGGGCGGAGAATGAGCAGTTCTTC. Encoded protein: CSSSSRPRAENEQFF. The chain couples TRBV7-3 to TRBJ2-1; D gene uncertain. CDR3 length: 15 amino acids. The germline V gene has CDR1 SGHTA and CDR2 FQGTGA.

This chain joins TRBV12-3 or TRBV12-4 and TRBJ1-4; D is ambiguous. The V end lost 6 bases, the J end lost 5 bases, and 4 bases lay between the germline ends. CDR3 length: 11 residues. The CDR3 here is CASRQNEKLFF. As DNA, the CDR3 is TGTGCCAGCAGGCAGAATGAAAAACTGTTTTTT.

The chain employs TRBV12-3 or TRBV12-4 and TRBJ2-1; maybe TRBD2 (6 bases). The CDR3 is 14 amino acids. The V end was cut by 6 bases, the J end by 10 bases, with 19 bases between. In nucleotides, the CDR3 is TGTGCCAGCAGGGCCGGGACCCTCGGGGGAGAGCAGTTCTTC. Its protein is CASRAGTLGGEQFF.

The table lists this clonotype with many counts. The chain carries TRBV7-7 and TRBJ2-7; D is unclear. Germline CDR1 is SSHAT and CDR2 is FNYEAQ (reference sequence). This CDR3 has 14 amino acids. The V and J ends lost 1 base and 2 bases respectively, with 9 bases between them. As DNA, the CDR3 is TGTGCCAGCAGCTTAGATACCGGACCCTACGAGCAGTACTTC. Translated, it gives CASSLDTGPYEQYF. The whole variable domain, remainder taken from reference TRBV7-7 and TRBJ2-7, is GAGVSQSPRYKVTKRGQDVTLRCDPISSHATLYWYQQALGQGPEFLTYFNYEAQPDKSGLPSDRFSAERPEGSISTLTIQRTEQRDSAMYRCASSLDTGPYEQYFGPGTRLTVT.

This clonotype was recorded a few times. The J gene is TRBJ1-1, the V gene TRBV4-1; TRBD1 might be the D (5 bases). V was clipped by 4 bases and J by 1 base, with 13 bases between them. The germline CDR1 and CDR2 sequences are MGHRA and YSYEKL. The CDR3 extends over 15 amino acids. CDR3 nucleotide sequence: TGCGCCAGCAGCCCCCAGGAGGGGAAGAACACTGAAGCTTTCTTT. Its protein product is CASSPQEGKNTEAFF.

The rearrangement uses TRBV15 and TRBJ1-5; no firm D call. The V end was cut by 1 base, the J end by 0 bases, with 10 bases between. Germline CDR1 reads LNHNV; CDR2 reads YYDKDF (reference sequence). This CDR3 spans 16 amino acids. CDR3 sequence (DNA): TGTGCCACCAGCAGAGGCGTTGGTTATAGCAATCAGCCCCAGCATTTT. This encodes CATSRGVGYSNQPQHF.